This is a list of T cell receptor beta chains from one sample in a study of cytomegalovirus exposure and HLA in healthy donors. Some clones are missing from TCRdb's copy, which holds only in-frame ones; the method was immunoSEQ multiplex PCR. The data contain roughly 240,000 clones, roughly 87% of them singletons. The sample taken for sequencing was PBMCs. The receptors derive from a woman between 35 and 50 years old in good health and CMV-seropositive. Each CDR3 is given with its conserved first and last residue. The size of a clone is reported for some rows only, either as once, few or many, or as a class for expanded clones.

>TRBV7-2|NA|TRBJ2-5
CASSLRGSGGRGETQYF
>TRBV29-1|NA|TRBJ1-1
CSFSRGSRTSEAFF
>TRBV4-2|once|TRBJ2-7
CASSQGEIPYEQYF
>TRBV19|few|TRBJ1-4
CASSTRDSEEKLFF
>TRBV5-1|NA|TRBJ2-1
CASRTSGRALGEQFF
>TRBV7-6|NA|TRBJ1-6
CASSFPTGTGNAPLHF
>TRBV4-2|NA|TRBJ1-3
CASSQPLVSGNTIYF
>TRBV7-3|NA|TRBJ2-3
CASSLDRGKADTQYF
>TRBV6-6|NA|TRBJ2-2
CASSPGQGVPGELFF
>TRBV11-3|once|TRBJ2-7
CASSLDRTGAGEQYF
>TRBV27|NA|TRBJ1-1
CASSLPGKTEAFF
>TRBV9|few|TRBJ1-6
CASSLYNSPLHF
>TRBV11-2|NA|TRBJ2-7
CASSLAPIRLAGRHEQYF
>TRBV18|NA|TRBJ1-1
CASSPNLGGETEAFF
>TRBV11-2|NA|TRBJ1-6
CASSSTGPYNSPLHF
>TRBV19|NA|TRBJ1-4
CASSTRRSNEKLFF
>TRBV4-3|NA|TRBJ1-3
CASSGAGTGSVWGKNTIYF
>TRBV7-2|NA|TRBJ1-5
CASSLGDRVGQPQHF
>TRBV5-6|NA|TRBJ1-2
CASSLGQGGGYTF
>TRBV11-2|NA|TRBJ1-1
CASSLRRTGYLGTEAFF
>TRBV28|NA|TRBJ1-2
CASSRGQGYGYTF
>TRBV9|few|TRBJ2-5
CASSPWGRGQETQYF
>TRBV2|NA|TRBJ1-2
CASSPTGGRDYGYTF
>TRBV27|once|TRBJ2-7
CASSLFGGKKVYEQYF
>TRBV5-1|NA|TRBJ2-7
CASRLSGGAYEQYF
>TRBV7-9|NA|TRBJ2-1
CASSLEGRNNEQFF
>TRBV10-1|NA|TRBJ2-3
CASAGGDTQYF
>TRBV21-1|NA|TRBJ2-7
CASSRRSGGPSTYEQYF
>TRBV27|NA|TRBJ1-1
CASSFKGDTEAFF
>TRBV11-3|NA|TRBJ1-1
CASTIQQGAKTEAFF
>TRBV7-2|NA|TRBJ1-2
CASSLSGQTNYGYTF